The 10 T cell receptor beta chains below all came from one sample that was sequenced in a study of beta chain features in type 1 diabetes. cDNA synthesis used the whole RNA isolate, giving expressed TCRB sequences. The method was immunoSEQ multiplex PCR; TCRdb's version includes in-frame clones alone and lacks a portion of them. The sample lists hundreds of thousands of clones, 10% to 12% seen once, with roughly 0.046% in the top ten. Sequencing used naive CD4+ T cells from blood. The receptors were sampled from a woman in her late teens or twenties in good health.

This clone was seen a handful of times. Here the CDR3 DNA reads TGCGCCAGCAGCTTGGAATCGCTGAGCACAGATACGCAGTATTTT. Its translation is CASSLESLSTDTQYF. The chain joins TRBV5-1 to TRBJ2-3; the D is unclear. The length of the CDR3 is 15 residues. Per germline, CDR1 SGHRS and CDR2 YFSETQ. Trimming removed 0 bases at V and 0 bases at J, with 8 bases between.

In this sample, this clone turned up a few times. CDR3 sequence (DNA): TGCGCCAGCAGCCAACTGTCTGGGGCAAGCTATGGCTACACCTTC. Residues: CASSQLSGASYGYTF. The chain links TRBV4-3 to TRBJ1-2; weak D call: TRBD1 (5 bases). The CDR3 extends over 15 amino acids. V lost 2 bases and J lost 4, with 14 bases in between. Germline lookup yields CDR1 LGHNA and CDR2 YSLEER.

This clone showed up just a few times. This chain connects TRBV10-3 to TRBJ2-1, with a weak D call TRBD2 (5 bases). V lost 10 bases and J 0 bases, leaving 22 bases between the germline ends. Germline V gene sequence: CDR1 ENHRY, CDR2 SYGVKD. The CDR3 is made up of 17 amino acids. CDR3 region: CATAGRTGISSYNEQFF. Here the CDR3 DNA reads TGTGCCACCGCAGGCAGGACTGGAATTAGCTCCTACAATGAGCAGTTCTTC.

The chain links TRBV2 to TRBJ2-3; D gene ambiguous. There are 14 residues in the CDR3. The germline CDR1 and CDR2 sequences are SNHLY and FYNNEI. Trimming took 0 bases from V and 2 from J, leaving 6 bases between them. DNA for the CDR3: TGTGCCAGCAGTGAAGCGCGGATCACAGATACGCAGTATTTT. This translates into CASSEARITDTQYF.

This clone appeared a few times. J is TRBJ1-2 and V is TRBV29-1; D gene ambiguous. Germline V CDR1 and CDR2: SQVTM, ANQGSEA. Trimming pared 3 bases from V and 5 bases from J, leaving 19 bases between. The CDR3 has 15 residues. CDR3 bases: TGCAGCGTTGATAAGTCGGGAACCCTGGGGTATGGCTACACCTTC. This translates into CSVDKSGTLGYGYTF.

This clone occurred a few times. V gene TRBV9 combines with J gene TRBJ2-3; 11 bases line up with TRBD2. The V and J ends lost 0 bases and 3 bases, in that order; junction bases with no gene match: 6. The CDR3 loop spans 17 amino acids. CDR1 and CDR2 from the germline V gene are SGDLS and YYNGEE. Here the CDR3 DNA reads TGTGCCAGCAGCGTAGGAACTAGCGGGAGTCAAACAGATACGCAGTATTTT. This codes for CASSVGTSGSQTDTQYF.

This clone has just a few counts. The genes are TRBV6-1 and TRBJ2-7; perhaps TRBD2 as D (6 bases). With 6 bases removed from V and 4 bases from J, the gap between germline ends came to 10 bases. CDR3 length: 12 residues. Germline V gene sequence: CDR1 MNHNS, CDR2 SASEGT. The CDR3 nucleotides read TGTGCCAGCAGGCGGGACGGATACGAGCAGTACTTC. Translating it yields CASRRDGYEQYF.

In this sample, this clone turned up once. CDR3 bases: TGTGCCAGCAGCACCCAGACTAGCTTAGAGACCCAGTACTTC. It codes for CASSTQTSLETQYF. V and J are TRBV7-2 and TRBJ2-5; 7 bases are shared with TRBD2. J lost 4 bases, V lost 5 bases, and 7 bases had no gene match. The CDR3 has 14 residues. Germline CDR1 and CDR2: SGHTA and FQGNSA.

This rearrangement joins TRBV5-1 to TRBJ1-4; D remains unclear. The length of the CDR3 is 11 residues. The germline gives CDR1 SGHRS, CDR2 YFSETQ. V was shortened by 1 base and J by 5 bases, with 0 bases between the two germline ends. The CDR3 loop is CASSLNEKLFF. Written as DNA, the CDR3 is TGCGCCAGCAGCTTGAATGAAAAACTGTTTTTT.

The chain joins TRBV15 to TRBJ2-1, with a tentative D call TRBD2 (5 bases). V was trimmed by 5 bases and J by 3 bases, leaving 14 bases between them. CDR1 LNHNV and CDR2 YYDKDF come from the germline V gene (reference sequence). CDR3 length: 15 amino acids. CDR3: CATSQAAPGYNEQFF. CDR3 nucleotide sequence: TGTGCCACCAGCCAAGCGGCCCCCGGCTACAATGAGCAGTTCTTC.